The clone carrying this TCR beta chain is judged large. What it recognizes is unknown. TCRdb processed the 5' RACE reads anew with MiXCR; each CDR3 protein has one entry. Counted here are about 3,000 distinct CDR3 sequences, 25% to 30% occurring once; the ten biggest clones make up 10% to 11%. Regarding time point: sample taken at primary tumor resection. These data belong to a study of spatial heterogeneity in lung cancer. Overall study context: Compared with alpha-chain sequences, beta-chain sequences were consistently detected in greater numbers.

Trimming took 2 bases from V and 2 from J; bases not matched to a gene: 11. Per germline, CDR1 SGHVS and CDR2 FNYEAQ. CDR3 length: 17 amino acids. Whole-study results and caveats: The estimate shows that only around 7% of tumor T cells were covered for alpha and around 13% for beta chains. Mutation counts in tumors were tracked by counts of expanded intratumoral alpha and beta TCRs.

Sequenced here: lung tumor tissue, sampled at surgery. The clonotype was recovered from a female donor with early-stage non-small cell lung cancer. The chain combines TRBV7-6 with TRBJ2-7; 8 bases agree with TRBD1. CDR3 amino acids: CASSLQSGTGRTYEQYF. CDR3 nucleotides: TGTGCCAGCAGCTTACAGTCCGGGACAGGAAGAACCTACGAGCAGTACTTC. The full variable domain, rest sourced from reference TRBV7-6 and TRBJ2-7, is GAGVSQSPRYKVTKRGQDVALRCDPISGHVSLYWYRQALGQGPEFLTYFNYEAQQDKSGLPNDRFSAERPEGSISTLTIQRTEQRDSAMYRCASSLQSGTGRTYEQYFGPGTRLTVT.